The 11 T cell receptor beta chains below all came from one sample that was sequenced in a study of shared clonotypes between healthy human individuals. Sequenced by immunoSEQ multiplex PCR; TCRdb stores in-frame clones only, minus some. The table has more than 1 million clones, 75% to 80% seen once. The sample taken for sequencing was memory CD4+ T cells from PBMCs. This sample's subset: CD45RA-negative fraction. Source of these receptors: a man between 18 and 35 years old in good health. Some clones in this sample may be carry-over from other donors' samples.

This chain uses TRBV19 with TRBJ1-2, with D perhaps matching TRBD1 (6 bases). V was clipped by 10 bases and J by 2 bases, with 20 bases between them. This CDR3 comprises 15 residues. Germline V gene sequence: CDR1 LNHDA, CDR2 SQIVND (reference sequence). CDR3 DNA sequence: TGTGCCACGCGTTCCCTCACAGGGAGAAACTATGGCTACACCTTC. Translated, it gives CATRSLTGRNYGYTF.

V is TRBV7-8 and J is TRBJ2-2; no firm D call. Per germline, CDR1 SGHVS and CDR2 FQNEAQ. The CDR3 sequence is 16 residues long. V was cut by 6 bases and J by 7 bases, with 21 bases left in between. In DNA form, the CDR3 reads TGTGCCAGCAGAAGTGACTTTCCCTTTGGGGTCGGGGAGCTGTTTTTT. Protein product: CASRSDFPFGVGELFF.

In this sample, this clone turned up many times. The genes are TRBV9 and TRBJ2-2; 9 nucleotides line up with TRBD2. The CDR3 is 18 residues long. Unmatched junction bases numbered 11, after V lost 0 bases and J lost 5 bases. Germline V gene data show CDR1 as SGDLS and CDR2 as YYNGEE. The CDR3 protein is CASSVGVGLAGRTGELFF. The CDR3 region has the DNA TGTGCCAGCAGCGTAGGGGTAGGGCTAGCGGGACGGACCGGGGAGCTGTTTTTT.

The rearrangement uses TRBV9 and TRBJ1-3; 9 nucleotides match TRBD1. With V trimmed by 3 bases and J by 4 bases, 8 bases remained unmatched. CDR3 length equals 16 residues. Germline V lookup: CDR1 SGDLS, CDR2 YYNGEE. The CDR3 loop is CASSAPQGAAGNTIYF. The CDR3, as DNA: TGTGCCAGCAGCGCGCCACAGGGGGCAGCAGGAAACACCATATATTTT.

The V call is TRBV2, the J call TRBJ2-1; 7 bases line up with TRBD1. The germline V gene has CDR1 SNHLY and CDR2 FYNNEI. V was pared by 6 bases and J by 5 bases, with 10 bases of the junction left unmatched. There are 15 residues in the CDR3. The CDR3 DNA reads TGTGCCAGCAGCCGTGGACAGGTGAGGAACAATGAGCAGTTCTTC. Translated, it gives CASSRGQVRNNEQFF.

Here the CDR3 reads CASSRLHSNQPQHF. The DNA of the CDR3 is TGTGCCAGCAGCCGGTTGCATAGCAATCAGCCCCAGCATTTT. The chain carries TRBV28 and TRBJ1-5; D ambiguous. Trimming took off 6 bases at V and 0 bases at J, with 9 bases between the two ends. Looked up from germline, CDR1 is MDHEN and CDR2 is SYDVKM. This CDR3 spans 14 amino acids.

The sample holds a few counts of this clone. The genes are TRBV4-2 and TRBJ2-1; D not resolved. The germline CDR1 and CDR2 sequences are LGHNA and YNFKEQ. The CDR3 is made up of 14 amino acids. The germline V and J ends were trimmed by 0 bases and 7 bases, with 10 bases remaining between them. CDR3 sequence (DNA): TGTGCCAGCAGCCAAGACACGCGTGGGAATGAGCAGTTCTTC. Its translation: CASSQDTRGNEQFF.

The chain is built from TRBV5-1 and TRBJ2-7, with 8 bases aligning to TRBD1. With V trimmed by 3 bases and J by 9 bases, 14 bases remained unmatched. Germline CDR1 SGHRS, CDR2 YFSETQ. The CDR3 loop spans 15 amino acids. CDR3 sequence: CASSSTGQAGLRQYF. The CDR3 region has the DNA TGCGCCAGCAGCTCAACGGGACAGGCAGGTCTGCGGCAGTACTTC.

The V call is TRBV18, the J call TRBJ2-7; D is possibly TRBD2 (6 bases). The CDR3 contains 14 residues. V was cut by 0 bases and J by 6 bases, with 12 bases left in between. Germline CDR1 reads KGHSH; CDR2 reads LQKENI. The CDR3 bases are TGTGCCAGCTCACCACCGGAATTGCGGGGCGAGCAGTACTTC. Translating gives CASSPPELRGEQYF. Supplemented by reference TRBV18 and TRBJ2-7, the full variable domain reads NAGVMQNPRHLVRRRGQEARLRCSPMKGHSHVYWYRQLPEEGLKFMVYLQKENIIDESGMPKERFSAEFPKEGPSILRIQQVVRGDSAAYFCASSPPELRGEQYFGPGTRLTVT.

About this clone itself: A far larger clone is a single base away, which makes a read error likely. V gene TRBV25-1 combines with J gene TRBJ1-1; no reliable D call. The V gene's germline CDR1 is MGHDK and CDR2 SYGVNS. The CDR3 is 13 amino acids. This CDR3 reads CASSEVGNTGAFF. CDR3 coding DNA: TGTGCCAGCAGTGAAGTGGGGAACACTGGAGCTTTCTTT.

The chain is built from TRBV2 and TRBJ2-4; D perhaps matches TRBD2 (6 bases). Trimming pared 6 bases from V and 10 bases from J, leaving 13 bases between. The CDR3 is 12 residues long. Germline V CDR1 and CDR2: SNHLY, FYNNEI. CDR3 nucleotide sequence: TGTGCCAGCAGCGCGGGACGGGCAATTCAGTACTTC. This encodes CASSAGRAIQYF.